Following are 9 T cell receptor beta chains from one sample sequenced in a study of CD8 T cells in ankylosing spondylitis. Study-level results: In ankylosing spondylitis blood, a motif of eight highly homologous TCR beta variants appeared characteristic.

MiXCR, run by TCRdb on the 5' RACE reads, gives a single entry per CDR3 protein. The repertoire consists of about 840,000 distinct CDR3 sequences, with approximately 12% occurring once and the leading ten covering 0.45% to 0.6%. Their antigens remain unidentified. Sequenced material: blood, either unsorted or a sorted T cell fraction (not recorded which). All receptors come from a male donor with ankylosing spondylitis.

This clonotype turned up a few times. The gene calls are TRBV11-3 and TRBJ2-1, with 10 positions matching TRBD1. V trimming: 1 base; J trimming: 5 bases; junction bases outside the gene matches: 5. CDR1 is SGHNT and CDR2 is YENEEA in the germline V gene. This CDR3 spans 16 amino acids. The CDR3 protein is CASSLGAGTGDNEQFF. The CDR3 nucleotides are TGTGCCAGCAGCTTAGGGGCCGGGACAGGGGACAATGAGCAGTTCTTC.

The genes are TRBV20-1 and TRBJ1-4, with no clear D. The V gene's germline CDR1 is DFQATT and CDR2 SNEGSKA (reference sequence). This CDR3 comprises 13 residues. Between the trimmed V and J ends, which lost 0 bases and 7 bases, there was a span of 9 bases. CDR3: CSARDERGEKLFF. Written as DNA, the CDR3 is TGCAGTGCTAGAGACGAACGGGGTGAAAAACTGTTTTTT.

The rearrangement uses TRBV5-1 and TRBJ2-5, with D possibly being TRBD2 (5 bases). V lost 4 bases to trimming and J lost 5 bases, with 12 bases between them. CDR1 and CDR2 from the germline V gene are SGHRS and YFSETQ. The CDR3 contains 13 residues. The CDR3 DNA sequence: TGCGCCAGCAGCCCGGAGGCGAGTGAGACCCAGTACTTC. Translation gives CASSPEASETQYF.

This clonotype appeared many times. This rearrangement joins TRBV5-1 to TRBJ1-2; D is unclear. V lost 2 bases, J lost 4 bases, and 9 bases lay in between. The germline V gene has CDR1 SGHRS and CDR2 YFSETQ. The CDR3 length is 13 residues. CDR3 sequence: CASSFDASYGYTF. The CDR3 DNA reads as TGCGCCAGCAGCTTTGACGCGAGCTATGGCTACACCTTC.

The sample holds a few counts of this clonotype. This chain connects TRBV29-1 to TRBJ2-7, with TRBD1 matching over 10 bases. CDR1 and CDR2 (germline): SQVTM, ANQGSEA. V lost 6 bases to trimming and J lost 4 bases; unmatched junction nucleotides: 6. The CDR3 contains 13 residues. CDR3 in amino acids: CSVSGQGKYEQYF. As DNA, the CDR3 is TGCAGCGTGTCGGGACAGGGGAAGTACGAGCAGTACTTC.

The chain combines TRBV20-1 with TRBJ2-3; D may be TRBD1 (6 bases). Germline loops: CDR1 DFQATT, CDR2 SNEGSKA (reference sequence). The V and J ends lost 5 bases and 0 bases respectively, with 15 bases between them. This CDR3 is 15 amino acids long. CDR3 sequence reads: CSAPVRGWSTDTQYF. The CDR3 region has the DNA TGCAGTGCTCCCGTAAGGGGGTGGAGCACAGATACGCAGTATTTT.

This clonotype was observed a handful of times. V is TRBV20-1 and J is TRBJ2-1, with a tentative D call TRBD2 (5 bases). The CDR3 spans 14 residues. From germline, CDR1 is DFQATT and CDR2 SNEGSKA (reference sequence). V lost 6 bases and J 8 bases, leaving 20 bases between the germline ends. DNA of the CDR3: TGCAGTGCCCAGGACCAGCGGAGATATGATGAGCAGTTCTTC. Residues: CSAQDQRRYDEQFF.

The chain uses TRBV7-9 and TRBJ2-2; D gene uncertain. Deletions cut 5 bases from V and 7 bases from J, with 11 bases between. Germline V CDR1 and CDR2: SEHNR, FQNEAQ (reference sequence). This CDR3 is built from 13 residues. The CDR3 sequence is CASSRSVGGELFF. DNA of the CDR3: TGTGCCAGCAGCCGCAGCGTAGGCGGGGAGCTGTTTTTT.

The chain couples TRBV29-1 to TRBJ2-1; possibly TRBD1 for D (6 bases). Germline values: CDR1 SQVTM, CDR2 ANQGSEA. This CDR3 is 10 amino acids long. Trimming took off 7 bases at V and 10 bases at J, with 11 bases between the two ends. The CDR3 loop is CSGEQGEQFF. The CDR3 DNA is TGCAGCGGGGAACAGGGAGAGCAGTTCTTC.